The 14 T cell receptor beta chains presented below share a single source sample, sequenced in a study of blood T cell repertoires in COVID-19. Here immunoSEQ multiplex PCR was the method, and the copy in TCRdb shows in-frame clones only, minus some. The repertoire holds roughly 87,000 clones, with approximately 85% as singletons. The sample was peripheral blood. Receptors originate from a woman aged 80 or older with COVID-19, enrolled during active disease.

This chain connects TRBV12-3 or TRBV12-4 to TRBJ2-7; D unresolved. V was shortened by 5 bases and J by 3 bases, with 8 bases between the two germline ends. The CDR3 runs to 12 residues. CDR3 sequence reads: CASSPARYEQYF. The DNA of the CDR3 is TGTGCCAGCAGTCCCGCGCGCTACGAGCAGTACTTC.

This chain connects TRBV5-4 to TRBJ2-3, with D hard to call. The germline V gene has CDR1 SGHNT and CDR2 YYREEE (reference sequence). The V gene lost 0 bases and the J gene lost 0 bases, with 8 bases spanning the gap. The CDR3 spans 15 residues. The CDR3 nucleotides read TGTGCCAGCAGCTTGGGGGCAATGAGCACAGATACGCAGTATTTT. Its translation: CASSLGAMSTDTQYF.

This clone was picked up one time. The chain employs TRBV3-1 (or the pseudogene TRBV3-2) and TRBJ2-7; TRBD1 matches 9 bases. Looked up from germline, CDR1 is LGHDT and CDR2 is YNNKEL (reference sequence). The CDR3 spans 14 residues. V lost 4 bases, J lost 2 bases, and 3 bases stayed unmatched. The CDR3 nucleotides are TGTGCCAGCAGCCCTAGGGACAGGGCCTACGAGCAGTACTTC. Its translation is CASSPRDRAYEQYF.

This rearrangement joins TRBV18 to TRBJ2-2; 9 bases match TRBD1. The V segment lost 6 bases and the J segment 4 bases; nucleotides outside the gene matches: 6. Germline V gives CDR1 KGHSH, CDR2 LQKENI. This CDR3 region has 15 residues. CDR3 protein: CASSRGTGSTGELFF. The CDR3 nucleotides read TGTGCCAGCTCGCGAGGGACAGGGAGCACCGGGGAGCTGTTTTTT.

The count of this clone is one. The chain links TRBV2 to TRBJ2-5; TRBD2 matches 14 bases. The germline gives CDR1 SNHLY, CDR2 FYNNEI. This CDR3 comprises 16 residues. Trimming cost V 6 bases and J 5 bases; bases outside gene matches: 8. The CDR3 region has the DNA TGTGCCAGCAGGCTTTCGACTAGCGGGAGGGCGGAGACCCAGTACTTC. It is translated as CASRLSTSGRAETQYF.

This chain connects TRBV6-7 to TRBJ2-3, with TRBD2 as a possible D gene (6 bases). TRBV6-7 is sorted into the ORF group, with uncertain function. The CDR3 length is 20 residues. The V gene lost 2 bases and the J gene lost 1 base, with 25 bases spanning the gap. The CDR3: CASSYNRHLFGRGGTDTQYF. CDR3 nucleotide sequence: TGTGCCAGCAGTTACAACCGTCACCTTTTTGGGCGGGGAGGCACAGATACGCAGTATTTT.

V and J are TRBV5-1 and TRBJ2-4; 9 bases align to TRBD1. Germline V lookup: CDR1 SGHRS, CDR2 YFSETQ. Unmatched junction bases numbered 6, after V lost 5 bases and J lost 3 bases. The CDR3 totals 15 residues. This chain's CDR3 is CASRTGQGGKNIQYF. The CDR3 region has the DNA TGCGCCAGCAGAACGGGACAGGGTGGCAAAAACATTCAGTACTTC.

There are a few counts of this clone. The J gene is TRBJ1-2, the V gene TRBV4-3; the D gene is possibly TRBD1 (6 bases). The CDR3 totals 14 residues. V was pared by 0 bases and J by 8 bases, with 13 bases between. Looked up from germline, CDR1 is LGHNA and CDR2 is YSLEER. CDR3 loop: CASSQDSGGLGYTF. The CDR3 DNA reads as TGCGCCAGCAGCCAAGATTCGGGGGGGCTCGGCTACACCTTC.

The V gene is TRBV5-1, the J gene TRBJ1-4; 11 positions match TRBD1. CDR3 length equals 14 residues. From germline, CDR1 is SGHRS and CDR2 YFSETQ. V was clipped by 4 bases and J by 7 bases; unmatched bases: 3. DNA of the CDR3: TGCGCCAGCAGCGAGGACAGGGGGCTTGAAAAACTGTTTTTT. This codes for CASSEDRGLEKLFF.

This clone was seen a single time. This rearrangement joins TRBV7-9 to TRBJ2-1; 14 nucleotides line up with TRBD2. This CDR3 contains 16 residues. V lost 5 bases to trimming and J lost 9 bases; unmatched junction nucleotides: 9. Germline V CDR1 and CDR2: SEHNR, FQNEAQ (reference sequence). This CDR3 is CASSPGTSGSGGEQFF. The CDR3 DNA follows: TGTGCCAGCAGCCCCGGGACTAGCGGGAGCGGGGGTGAGCAGTTCTTC.

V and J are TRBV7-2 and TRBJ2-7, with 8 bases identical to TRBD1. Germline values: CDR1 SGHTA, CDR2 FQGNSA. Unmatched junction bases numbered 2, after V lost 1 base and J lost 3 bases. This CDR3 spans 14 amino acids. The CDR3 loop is CASSLGTGIYEQYF. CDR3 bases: TGTGCCAGCAGCTTAGGGACAGGGATCTACGAGCAGTACTTC.

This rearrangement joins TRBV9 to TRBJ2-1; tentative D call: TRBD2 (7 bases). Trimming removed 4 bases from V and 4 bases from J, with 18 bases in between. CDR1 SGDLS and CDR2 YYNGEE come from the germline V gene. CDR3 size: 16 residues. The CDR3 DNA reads TGTGCCAGCAGCTGGCGTGGGGCGGGGGCGTACAATGAGCAGTTCTTC. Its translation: CASSWRGAGAYNEQFF.

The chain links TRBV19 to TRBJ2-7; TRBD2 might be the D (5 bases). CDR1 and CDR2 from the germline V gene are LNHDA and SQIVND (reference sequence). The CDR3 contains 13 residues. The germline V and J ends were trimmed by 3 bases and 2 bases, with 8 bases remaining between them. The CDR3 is CASSMVTTYEQYF. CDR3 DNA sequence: TGTGCCAGTAGTATGGTGACTACCTACGAGCAGTACTTC.

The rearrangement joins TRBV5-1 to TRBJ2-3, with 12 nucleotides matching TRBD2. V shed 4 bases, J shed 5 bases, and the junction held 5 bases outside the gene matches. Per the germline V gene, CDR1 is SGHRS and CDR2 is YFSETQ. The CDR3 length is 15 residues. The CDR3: CASSEAGLAGDTQYF. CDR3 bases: TGCGCCAGCAGCGAAGCGGGACTAGCGGGAGATACGCAGTATTTT.